A selection of T cell receptor beta chains follows, all from one sample in a study of cytomegalovirus exposure and HLA in healthy donors. Sequencing used immunoSEQ multiplex PCR; TCRdb keeps in-frame clones, though not all of them. The data contain 150,000 to 200,000 clones, about 84% of them seen just once; the ten biggest clones take up over 1.1%. The sequencing input was PBMCs. Every receptor here comes from a woman under 30 in good health and CMV-seronegative. CDR3s include the opening cysteine and the closing phenylalanine or tryptophan. The order of the fields is J gene, D gene, clone size, V gene, CDR3 protein, CDR3 DNA. A D gene is named only where the DNA matches it firmly. Not every row has a clone size; where given, it reads once, few, many or a size class.

J gene: TRBJ1-4; D gene: NA; clone size: NA; V gene: TRBV7-9; CDR3 protein: CASSLVIDRANEKLFF; CDR3 DNA: TGTGCCAGCAGCTTAGTCATTGACAGAGCTAATGAAAAACTGTTTTTT
J gene: TRBJ2-7; D gene: TRBD2; clone size: NA; V gene: TRBV19; CDR3 protein: CASSPSGLAGGQAYEQYF; CDR3 DNA: TGTGCCAGTAGCCCAAGTGGGCTAGCGGGGGGGCAGGCCTACGAGCAGTACTTC
J gene: TRBJ1-1; D gene: TRBD1; clone size: NA; V gene: TRBV5-5; CDR3 protein: CASSWGQGGTEAFF; CDR3 DNA: TGTGCCAGCAGCTGGGGACAGGGTGGAACTGAAGCTTTCTTT
J gene: TRBJ1-1; D gene: NA; clone size: NA; V gene: TRBV2; CDR3 protein: CASSDHPDMNTEAFF; CDR3 DNA: TGTGCCAGCAGTGACCATCCCGACATGAACACTGAAGCTTTCTTT
J gene: TRBJ1-2; D gene: NA; clone size: NA; V gene: TRBV30; CDR3 protein: CAWSVRGLYGYTF; CDR3 DNA: TGTGCCTGGAGTGTAAGAGGACTCTATGGCTACACCTTC
J gene: TRBJ2-7; D gene: TRBD1; clone size: NA; V gene: TRBV19; CDR3 protein: CASQPPGQGPYEQYF; CDR3 DNA: TGTGCCAGTCAACCACCGGGACAGGGGCCCTACGAGCAGTACTTC
J gene: TRBJ2-5; D gene: TRBD2; clone size: NA; V gene: TRBV5-8; CDR3 protein: CASSVTSGSWETQYF; CDR3 DNA: TGTGCCAGCAGCGTGACTAGCGGGAGTTGGGAGACCCAGTACTTC
J gene: TRBJ2-1; D gene: TRBD1; clone size: NA; V gene: TRBV30; CDR3 protein: CAWSSGQGAYEQFF; CDR3 DNA: TGTGCCTGGAGCTCCGGACAGGGGGCTTATGAGCAGTTCTTC
J gene: TRBJ2-7; D gene: TRBD1; clone size: NA; V gene: TRBV6-5; CDR3 protein: CASREAGGAYEQYF; CDR3 DNA: TGTGCCAGCAGGGAGGCAGGGGGCGCCTACGAGCAGTACTTC
J gene: TRBJ1-3; D gene: NA; clone size: NA; V gene: TRBV11-2; CDR3 protein: CASSLPGAYRNTIYF; CDR3 DNA: TGTGCCAGCAGCTTACCGGGAGCCTACCGAAACACCATATATTTT
J gene: TRBJ1-2; D gene: TRBD1; clone size: NA; V gene: TRBV20-1; CDR3 protein: CSASGDRDSF; CDR3 DNA: TGCAGTGCTAGCGGGGACAGGGACTCCTTC
J gene: TRBJ1-6; D gene: NA; clone size: NA; V gene: TRBV7-3; CDR3 protein: CASSLTGRVENSPLHF; CDR3 DNA: TGTGCCAGCAGCTTAACAGGCCGGGTGGAGAATTCACCCCTCCACTTT
J gene: TRBJ2-7; D gene: TRBD2; clone size: NA; V gene: TRBV10-1; CDR3 protein: CASSSSGRMGEQYF; CDR3 DNA: TGCGCCAGCAGTTCAAGCGGGAGAATGGGCGAGCAGTACTTC
J gene: TRBJ2-7; D gene: NA; clone size: NA; V gene: TRBV7-9; CDR3 protein: CASSPRAHEQYF; CDR3 DNA: TGTGCCAGCAGCCCCCGCGCTCACGAGCAGTACTTC
J gene: TRBJ2-7; D gene: TRBD2; clone size: NA; V gene: TRBV12-5; CDR3 protein: CASGLVTSGTYEQYF; CDR3 DNA: TGTGCTAGTGGTTTGGTAACTAGCGGGACCTACGAGCAGTACTTC
J gene: TRBJ1-1; D gene: NA; clone size: NA; V gene: TRBV5-1; CDR3 protein: CASSQPDKTNTEAFF; CDR3 DNA: TGCGCCAGCAGCCAACCGGACAAGACGAACACTGAAGCTTTCTTT
J gene: TRBJ2-5; D gene: TRBD2; clone size: once; V gene: TRBV7-9; CDR3 protein: CASGTTGGRETQYF; CDR3 DNA: TGTGCCAGCGGGACGACGGGGGGTAGAGAGACCCAGTACTTC
J gene: TRBJ2-7; D gene: TRBD1; clone size: NA; V gene: TRBV2; CDR3 protein: CASNLPDTGGTYEQYF; CDR3 DNA: TGTGCCAGCAATTTACCCGATACAGGGGGGACCTACGAGCAGTACTTC
J gene: TRBJ1-1; D gene: NA; clone size: NA; V gene: TRBV27; CDR3 protein: CASSLYATSRAYTEAFF; CDR3 DNA: TGTGCCAGCAGTTTATATGCTACCTCCAGGGCTTACACTGAAGCTTTCTTT
J gene: TRBJ1-1; D gene: NA; clone size: NA; V gene: TRBV19; CDR3 protein: CASSIGAGAMNTEAFF; CDR3 DNA: TGTGCCAGTAGTATAGGGGCAGGGGCGATGAACACTGAAGCTTTCTTT